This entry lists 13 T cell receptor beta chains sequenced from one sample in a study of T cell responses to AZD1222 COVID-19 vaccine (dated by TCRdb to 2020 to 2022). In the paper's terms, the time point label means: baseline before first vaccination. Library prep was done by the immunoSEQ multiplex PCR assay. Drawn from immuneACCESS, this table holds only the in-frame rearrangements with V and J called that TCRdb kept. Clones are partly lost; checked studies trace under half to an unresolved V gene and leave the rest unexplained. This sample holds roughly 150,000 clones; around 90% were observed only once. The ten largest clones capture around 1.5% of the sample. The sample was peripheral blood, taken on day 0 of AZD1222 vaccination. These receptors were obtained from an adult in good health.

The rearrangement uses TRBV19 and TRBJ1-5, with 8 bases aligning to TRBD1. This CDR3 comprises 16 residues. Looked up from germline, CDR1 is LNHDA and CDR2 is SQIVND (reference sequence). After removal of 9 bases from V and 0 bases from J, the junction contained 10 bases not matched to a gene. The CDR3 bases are TGTGCCAGCACCACCGGGACAGGCTTTAGCAATCAGCCCCAGCATTTT. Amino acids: CASTTGTGFSNQPQHF.

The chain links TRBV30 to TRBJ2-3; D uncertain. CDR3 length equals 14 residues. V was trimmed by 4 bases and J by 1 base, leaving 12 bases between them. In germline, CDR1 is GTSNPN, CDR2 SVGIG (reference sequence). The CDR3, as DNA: TGTGCCTGGACGAGAGATTTCGGCACAGATACGCAGTATTTT. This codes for CAWTRDFGTDTQYF.

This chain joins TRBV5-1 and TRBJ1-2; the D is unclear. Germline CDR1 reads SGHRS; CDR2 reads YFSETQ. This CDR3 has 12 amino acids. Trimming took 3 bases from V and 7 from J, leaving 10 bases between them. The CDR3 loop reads CASSSGLGGYTF. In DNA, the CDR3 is TGCGCCAGCAGCTCCGGCCTGGGTGGCTACACCTTC.

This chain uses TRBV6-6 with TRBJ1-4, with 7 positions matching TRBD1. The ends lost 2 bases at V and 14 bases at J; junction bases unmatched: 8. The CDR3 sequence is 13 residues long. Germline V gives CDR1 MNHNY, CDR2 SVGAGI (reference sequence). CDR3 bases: TGTGCCAGCAGTTACCAAGAACCGACAGGGCTGTTTTTT. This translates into CASSYQEPTGLFF.

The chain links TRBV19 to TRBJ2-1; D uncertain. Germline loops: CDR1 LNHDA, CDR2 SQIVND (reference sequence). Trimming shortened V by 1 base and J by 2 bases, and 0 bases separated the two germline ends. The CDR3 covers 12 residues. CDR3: CASSIAYNEQFF. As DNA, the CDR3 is TGTGCCAGTAGTATAGCCTACAATGAGCAGTTCTTC.

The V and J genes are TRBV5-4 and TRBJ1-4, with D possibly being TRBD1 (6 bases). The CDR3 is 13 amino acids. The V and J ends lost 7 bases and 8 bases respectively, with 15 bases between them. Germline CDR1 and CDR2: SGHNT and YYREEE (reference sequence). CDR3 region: CASANRTAEKLFF. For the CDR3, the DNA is TGTGCCAGCGCCAACAGGACAGCGGAAAAACTGTTTTTT. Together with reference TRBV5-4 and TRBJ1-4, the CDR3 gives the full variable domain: ETGVTQSPTHLIKTRGQQVTLRCSSQSGHNTVSWYQQALGQGPQFIFQYYREEENGRGNFPPRFSGLQFPNYSSELNVNALELDDSALYLCASANRTAEKLFFGSGTQLSVL.

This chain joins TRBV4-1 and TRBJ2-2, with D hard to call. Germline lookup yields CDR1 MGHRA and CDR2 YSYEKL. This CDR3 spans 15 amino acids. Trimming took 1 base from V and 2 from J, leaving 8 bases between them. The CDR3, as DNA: TGCGCCAGCAGCCAAGCGAACAGCAACACCGGGGAGCTGTTTTTT. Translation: CASSQANSNTGELFF.

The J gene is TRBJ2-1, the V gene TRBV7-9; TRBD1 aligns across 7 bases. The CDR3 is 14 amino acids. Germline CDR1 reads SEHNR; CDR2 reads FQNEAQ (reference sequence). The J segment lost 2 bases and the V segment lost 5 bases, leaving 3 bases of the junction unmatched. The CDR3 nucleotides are TGTGCCAGCAGCCAGGGACAGACCTACAATGAGCAGTTCTTC. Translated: CASSQGQTYNEQFF.

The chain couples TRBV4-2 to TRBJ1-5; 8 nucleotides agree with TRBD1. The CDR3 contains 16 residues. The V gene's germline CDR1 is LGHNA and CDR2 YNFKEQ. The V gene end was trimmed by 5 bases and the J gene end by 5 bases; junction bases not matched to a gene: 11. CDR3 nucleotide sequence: TGTGCCAGCAGCTTGGGACAGGCGGAGGTGCATCAGCCCCAGCATTTT. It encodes CASSLGQAEVHQPQHF.

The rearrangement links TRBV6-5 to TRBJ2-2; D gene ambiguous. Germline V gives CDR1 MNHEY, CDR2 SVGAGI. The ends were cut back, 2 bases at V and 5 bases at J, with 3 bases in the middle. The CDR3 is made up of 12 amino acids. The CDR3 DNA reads TGTGCCAGCAGTTACGTAACCGGGGAGCTGTTTTTT. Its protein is CASSYVTGELFF.

The CDR3 DNA is TGTGCCAGCAGCGTAGGAGGGGCCGCAGCACAAGAGACCCAGTACTTC. Its translation is CASSVGGAAAQETQYF. The V gene is TRBV9, the J gene TRBJ2-5; TRBD1 or TRBD2 may be the D gene (5 bases each). Germline V gene sequence: CDR1 SGDLS, CDR2 YYNGEE. V lost 0 bases and J 2 bases, leaving 14 bases between the germline ends. This CDR3 contains 16 residues. Together with reference TRBV9 and TRBJ2-5, the CDR3 gives the full variable domain: DSGVTQTPKHLITATGQRVTLRCSPRSGDLSVYWYQQSLDQGLQFLIQYYNGEERAKGNILERFSAQQFPDLHSELNLSSLELGDSALYFCASSVGGAAAQETQYFGPGTRLLVL.

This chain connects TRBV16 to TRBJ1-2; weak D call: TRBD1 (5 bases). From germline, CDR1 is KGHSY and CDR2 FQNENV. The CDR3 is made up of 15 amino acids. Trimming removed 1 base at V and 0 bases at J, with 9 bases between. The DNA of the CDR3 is TGTGCCAGCAGCCAATTTCCGACAGCTAACTATGGCTACACCTTC. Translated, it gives CASSQFPTANYGYTF.

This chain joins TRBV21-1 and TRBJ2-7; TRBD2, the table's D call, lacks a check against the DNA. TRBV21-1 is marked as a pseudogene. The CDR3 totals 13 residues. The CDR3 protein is CASSTGGSYEQYF. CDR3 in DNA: TGTGCCAGCAGCACGGGGGGGTCCTACGAGCAGTACTTC.